This T cell receptor beta chain appears in the sequencing data of a study of blood T cells in healthy people across ages. Trimming removed 5 bases at V and 3 bases at J, with 18 bases between. The CDR3 runs to 16 residues. Per the germline V gene, CDR1 is SEHNR and CDR2 is FQNEAQ (reference sequence). Primed by a sample-barcoded 5' primer and a J-beta primer mix, a second PCR proceeded for 7 to 11 cycles. Via MiXCR, TCRdb re-called the 5' RACE reads, giving one row per CDR3 protein. The repertoire holds about 1.6 million distinct CDR3 sequences, around 35% seen once, with over 9% in the top ten. V is TRBV7-9 and J is TRBJ2-3; tentative D call: TRBD1 (5 bases). The specimen was blood. The TCR originated in a woman under 40 in good health. The CDR3 DNA is TGTGCCAGCAGCGCCCAGGGTGCATATTCAACAGATACGCAGTATTTT. It yields the protein CASSAQGAYSTDTQYF.